Listed below are T cell receptor beta chains from one sample, sequenced in a study of early T cells in non-severe SARS-CoV-2 infection. One entry per CDR3 protein results from TCRdb running MiXCR on the 5' RACE reads. The sample lists around 46,000 distinct CDR3 sequences; more than 4.5% were seen once. The sequences come from whole blood, collected at baseline. The receptors were sampled from an adult who was a healthcare worker with PCR-confirmed SARS-CoV-2 infection or an uninfected control (not recorded which). CDR3s include the opening cysteine and the closing phenylalanine or tryptophan. The D gene is left open where the match is weak. Some rows have no size entry. The others give once, few or many, or a class for an expanded clone.

TRBJ2-5,14,NA,few,TRBV10-2,CASSGRGTGETQYF,TGCGCCAGCAGTGGGCGGGGAACAGGAGAGACCCAGTACTTC
TRBJ2-7,13,NA,many,TRBV27,CATISGGSYEQYF,TGTGCCACGATAAGTGGGGGTTCCTACGAGCAGTACTTC
TRBJ2-3,15,NA,NA,TRBV10-3,CAISQNQASTDTQYF,TGTGCCATCAGCCAGAACCAGGCTAGCACAGATACGCAGTATTTT
TRBJ2-7,15,NA,many,TRBV5-5,CASSEHRLTHYEQYF,TGTGCCAGCAGCGAGCACAGGTTAACCCACTACGAGCAGTACTTC
TRBJ2-2,15,NA,few,TRBV28,CASSPSGGFTGELFF,TGTGCCAGCAGTCCCTCGGGCGGTTTCACCGGGGAGCTGTTTTTT
TRBJ2-7,12,NA,few,TRBV6-5,CASQRAEYEQYF,TGTGCCAGCCAGCGGGCAGAATACGAGCAGTACTTC
TRBJ2-5,11,NA,many,TRBV29-1,CSVQRSETQYF,TGCAGCGTGCAGAGGTCAGAGACCCAGTACTTC
TRBJ2-5,14,TRBD2,many,TRBV11-2,CASQKPGLADAQYF,TGTGCCAGCCAAAAACCGGGACTAGCAGATGCCCAGTACTTC
TRBJ1-4,13,NA,many,TRBV29-1,CSVEVRSYEKLFF,TGCAGCGTTGAAGTTAGGTCCTACGAAAAACTGTTTTTT
TRBJ2-1,12,NA,NA,TRBV29-1,CSVERKGYEQFF,TGCAGCGTTGAGAGAAAGGGATATGAGCAGTTCTTC
TRBJ2-1,14,NA,many,TRBV4-1,CASSQDRGAGEQFF,TGCGCCAGCAGCCAAGATCGAGGGGCCGGTGAGCAGTTCTTC
TRBJ2-7,15,NA,many,TRBV11-2,CASSSLRDKSYEQYF,TGTGCCAGCAGCTCTCTCCGGGACAAGAGCTACGAGCAGTACTTC
TRBJ1-3,14,NA,NA,TRBV7-2,CASSLRWAGNTIYF,TGTGCCAGCAGCCTACGATGGGCTGGAAACACCATATATTTT
TRBJ1-5,19,NA,many,TRBV20-1,CSARDPSRGLSLSNQPQHF,TGCAGTGCTAGAGATCCGAGCAGGGGCCTTTCCCTTAGCAATCAGCCCCAGCATTTT
TRBJ1-1,12,NA,NA,TRBV29-1,CSVAKSPAEAFF,TGCAGCGTTGCCAAGTCGCCGGCTGAAGCTTTCTTT
TRBJ2-2,17,TRBD2,many,TRBV7-2,CASSLAGTSGRAGELFF,TGTGCCAGCAGCTTAGCCGGGACTAGCGGGAGGGCCGGGGAGCTGTTTTTT
TRBJ2-1,14,TRBD2,few,TRBV20-1,CSARDLLAEREQFF,TGCAGTGCTAGAGATCTCCTAGCGGAGCGGGAGCAGTTCTTC
TRBJ2-7,15,TRBD1,many,TRBV10-3,CAIRKAGTDPYEQYF,TGTGCCATCAGGAAAGCCGGGACAGATCCCTACGAGCAGTACTTC
TRBJ2-1,15,TRBD2,many,TRBV7-3,CASSLEGLAVSEQFF,TGTGCCAGCAGCTTAGAGGGACTAGCGGTATCTGAGCAGTTCTTC
TRBJ2-3,14,NA,many,TRBV25-1,CASGSSGSTDTQYF,TGTGCCAGCGGGAGTTCTGGGAGCACAGATACGCAGTATTTT
TRBJ2-7,20,TRBD2,many,TRBV7-9,CASSFQYSGTSGSRRDEQYF,TGTGCCAGCAGCTTCCAATACTCCGGGACTAGCGGGAGTAGGCGGGACGAGCAGTACTTC
TRBJ2-2,13,TRBD2,many,TRBV5-5,CASSLLAAGELFF,TGTGCCAGCAGCTTGCTAGCGGCCGGGGAGCTGTTTTTT
TRBJ2-2,17,TRBD2,NA,TRBV7-3,CASSAFDSGGLSGELFF,TGTGCCAGCAGCGCCTTTGATTCGGGAGGGTTGTCCGGGGAGCTGTTTTTT
TRBJ1-5,16,NA,few,TRBV30,CAWSAPMKGLNQPQHF,TGTGCCTGGAGTGCTCCTATGAAGGGCCTCAATCAGCCCCAGCATTTT
TRBJ2-2,16,NA,NA,TRBV3-1,CASTAYKTGYTGELFF,TGTGCCAGCACCGCCTACAAAACGGGATACACCGGGGAGCTGTTTTTT
TRBJ2-1,16,NA,many,TRBV6-6,CASSSIPGIGLDEQFF,TGTGCCAGCAGCTCCATCCCAGGAATTGGGCTGGATGAGCAGTTCTTC
TRBJ2-1,15,TRBD1,NA,TRBV6-5,CASSPQGARYNEQFF,TGTGCCAGCAGTCCACAGGGGGCTCGCTACAATGAGCAGTTCTTC